The 25 T cell receptor beta chains listed next were all sequenced from one sample in a study of cytomegalovirus exposure and HLA in healthy donors. The repertoire was sequenced with immunoSEQ multiplex PCR; TCRdb's copy has only in-frame clones and lacks some. The sample carries some 210,000 clones, around 87% recorded once. The source material was PBMCs. The source of these receptors is a woman younger than 30 in good health and CMV-seropositive.

This clone was detected only a few times. The chain employs TRBV6-5 and TRBJ1-5, with D possibly matching TRBD1 (5 bases). V was trimmed by 8 bases and J by 5 bases, leaving 16 bases between them. Germline loops: CDR1 MNHEY, CDR2 SVGAGI. This CDR3 comprises 14 residues. CDR3 loop: CASGDGSQHQPQHF. CDR3 nucleotides: TGTGCCAGCGGGGACGGGAGTCAGCATCAGCCCCAGCATTTT.

Concerning this clone itself: Without the conserved terminal phenylalanine or tryptophan, this CDR3 likely stems from a read error. No DNA is shown, since the ends of the CDR3 on it are uncertain; the CDR3 is the one TCRdb lists. The V call is TRBV30, the J call TRBJ1-3; the table's D gene call, TRBD1, was not cross checked with the DNA. Germline CDR1 and CDR2: GTSNPN and SVGIG (reference sequence). The CDR3 is 13 residues long, ends included. CDR3 sequence: CAWSVGTGASLNY.

This sequence joins TRBV27 and TRBJ2-2, with 9 bases aligning to TRBD1. The V segment lost 6 bases and the J segment 4 bases; nucleotides outside the gene matches: 3. Germline-derived CDR1 and CDR2 are MNHEY and SMNVEV (reference sequence). This CDR3 comprises 14 residues. Here the CDR3 reads CASRWTGATGELFF. In DNA, the CDR3 is TGTGCCAGCAGATGGACAGGGGCCACCGGGGAGCTGTTTTTT.

The chain links TRBV5-4 to TRBJ2-6; D unresolved. CDR3 length: 17 amino acids. The germline gives CDR1 SGHNT, CDR2 YYREEE (reference sequence). Trimming pared 3 bases from V and 2 bases from J, leaving 15 bases between. The CDR3 DNA sequence: TGTGCCAGCAGCTCCCTCAACCACCGCGCTGGGGCCAACGTCCTGACTTTC. Protein product: CASSSLNHRAGANVLTF.

The rearrangement links TRBV29-1 to TRBJ1-1; D is ambiguous. V lost 3 bases and J lost 3, with 11 bases in between. The germline gives CDR1 SQVTM, CDR2 ANQGSEA. The CDR3 totals 13 residues. DNA of the CDR3: TGCAGCGTTGATCCCACTGGGCACACTGAAGCTTTCTTT. Translating it yields CSVDPTGHTEAFF.

The rearrangement joins TRBV7-3 to TRBJ2-1; 11 bases map to TRBD2. V was pared by 6 bases and J by 7 bases, with 20 bases of the junction left unmatched. The germline V gene has CDR1 SGHTA and CDR2 FQGTGA. The CDR3 runs to 19 residues. CDR3 loop: CASRLIGPGVAGGSNEQFF. The CDR3, as DNA: TGTGCCAGCAGGCTTATTGGGCCGGGAGTAGCGGGAGGGTCGAATGAGCAGTTCTTC.

Of note for this clone: The sample contains more than one DNA sequence encoding this CDR3. V usage is TRBV27 and J usage is TRBJ2-3; no firm D call. Germline CDR1 MNHEY, CDR2 SMNVEV (reference sequence). The CDR3 is made up of 13 amino acids. The ends were cut back, 2 bases at V and 0 bases at J, with 3 bases in the middle. CDR3 sequence: CASSLTSTDTQYF. DNA of the CDR3: TGTGCCAGCAGTTTAACTAGCACAGATACGCAGTATTTT.

This clone was seen a single time. The chain links TRBV27 to TRBJ1-1; 8 nucleotides match TRBD1. The CDR3 has 16 residues. Per germline, CDR1 MNHEY and CDR2 SMNVEV (reference sequence). V trimming: 2 bases; J trimming: 0 bases; junction bases outside the gene matches: 5. CDR3 sequence (DNA): TGTGCCAGCAGTTTACGAGGGACAGGCCTGAACACTGAAGCTTTCTTT. It codes for CASSLRGTGLNTEAFF.

The chain links TRBV6-5 to TRBJ1-2, with 7 bases aligning to TRBD1. Per the germline V gene, CDR1 is MNHEY and CDR2 is SVGAGI. The length of the CDR3 is 13 residues. Trimming at V came to 6 bases and at J to 4 bases, leaving 5 bases not matched to a gene. This chain's CDR3 is CASRRQGSYGYTF. The CDR3 DNA follows: TGTGCCAGCAGAAGACAGGGAAGCTATGGCTACACCTTC.

J is TRBJ2-3 and V is TRBV5-1; D is possibly TRBD1 (6 bases). V lost 4 bases and J 3 bases, leaving 12 bases between the germline ends. Per the germline V gene, CDR1 is SGHRS and CDR2 is YFSETQ. This CDR3 has 14 amino acids. For the CDR3, the DNA is TGCGCCAGCAGCCGGACAGATAAAACAGATACGCAGTATTTT. It yields the protein CASSRTDKTDTQYF.

This clone was counted once. V and J are TRBV28 and TRBJ1-1, with D tentatively TRBD1 (5 bases). CDR3 length: 14 amino acids. V lost 6 bases and J 4 bases, leaving 15 bases between the germline ends. Germline V lookup: CDR1 MDHEN, CDR2 SYDVKM. The CDR3 spells CASRLDSRITEAFF. The CDR3 coding sequence is TGTGCCAGCAGGTTAGACAGCCGAATCACTGAAGCTTTCTTT. Full variable domain (missing parts from reference TRBV28 and TRBJ1-1): DVKVTQSSRYLVKRTGEKVFLECVQDMDHENMFWYRQDPGLGLRLIYFSYDVKMKEKGDIPEGYSVSREKKERFSLILESASTNQTSMYLCASRLDSRITEAFFGQGTRLTVV.

V and J are TRBV19 and TRBJ2-7; 9 bases match TRBD1. The V gene end was trimmed by 3 bases and the J gene end by 2 bases; junction bases not matched to a gene: 8. The CDR3 loop spans 16 amino acids. Germline CDR1 LNHDA, CDR2 SQIVND (reference sequence). The CDR3 region is CASSILSGTGTYEQYF. CDR3 bases: TGTGCCAGTAGTATCCTATCCGGGACAGGGACCTACGAGCAGTACTTC.

This CDR3 reads CASSHPGTGSGAEAFF. CDR3 nucleotide sequence: TGCGCCAGCAGCCACCCCGGGACAGGGAGTGGCGCTGAAGCTTTCTTT. The V gene is TRBV4-1, the J gene TRBJ1-1; 9 bases are a match to TRBD1. Germline loops: CDR1 MGHRA, CDR2 YSYEKL. V lost 3 bases and J lost 6; bases outside the gene matches: 11. The CDR3 loop spans 16 amino acids.

The J gene is TRBJ2-1, the V gene TRBV6-5; D unresolved. The CDR3 contains 14 residues. With 6 bases removed from V and 0 bases from J, the gap between germline ends came to 9 bases. Germline CDR1 reads MNHEY; CDR2 reads SVGAGI. The CDR3 DNA is TGTGCCAGCAGAACCGAGAGCTCCTACAATGAGCAGTTCTTC. Its protein is CASRTESSYNEQFF.

This chain uses TRBV4-1 with TRBJ2-7; perhaps TRBD2 as D (6 bases). The CDR3 is 14 residues long. Germline CDR1 and CDR2: MGHRA and YSYEKL. V was pared by 0 bases and J by 6 bases, with 12 bases between. The DNA for the CDR3 is TGCGCCAGCAGCCAAGATTCTAGCGCGGTCGAGCAGTACTTC. Its protein product is CASSQDSSAVEQYF.

The chain combines TRBV5-1 with TRBJ2-6; D tentatively reads TRBD1 or TRBD2 (10 bases each). The CDR3 totals 20 residues. CDR1 SGHRS and CDR2 YFSETQ come from the germline V gene. The ends were cut back, 0 bases at V and 13 bases at J, with 32 bases in the middle. CDR3 sequence reads: CASSLGGQGTPLGLASVLTF. The CDR3 coding sequence is TGCGCCAGCAGCTTGGGGGGACAGGGGACGCCCTTGGGACTAGCGTCAGTCCTGACTTTC.

The chain has TRBV18 and TRBJ1-1, with D unresolved. Trimming took 3 bases from V and 3 from J, leaving 11 bases between them. The CDR3 spans 14 residues. Per germline, CDR1 KGHSH and CDR2 LQKENI. The CDR3 DNA sequence: TGTGCCAGCTCACCTAACGCGGGAGACACTGAAGCTTTCTTT. Amino acids: CASSPNAGDTEAFF.

The chain carries TRBV29-1 and TRBJ1-1; the D is unclear. Germline V CDR1 and CDR2: SQVTM, ANQGSEA. This CDR3 is 13 amino acids long. V lost 4 bases and J lost 0, with 9 bases in between. In nucleotides, the CDR3 is TGCAGCGTTGTTAAGAGTATGAACACTGAAGCTTTCTTT. Amino acid sequence: CSVVKSMNTEAFF.

The chain joins TRBV5-1 to TRBJ2-7; TRBD2 aligns across 7 bases. This CDR3 is 14 amino acids long. From germline, CDR1 is SGHRS and CDR2 YFSETQ. V was clipped by 1 base and J by 7 bases; unmatched bases: 8. CDR3 coding DNA: TGCGCCAGCAGCTTGTTAGGCTCGGGGGGAGAGCAGTACTTC. It is translated as CASSLLGSGGEQYF.

The chain couples TRBV28 to TRBJ1-2, with a tentative D call TRBD1 (6 bases). From germline, CDR1 is MDHEN and CDR2 SYDVKM. The CDR3 consists of 16 residues. The V and J ends lost 2 bases and 8 bases respectively, with 21 bases between them. The CDR3 here is CASSLVGRGGGGGYTF. CDR3 DNA: TGTGCCAGCAGTTTAGTCGGTAGGGGGGGAGGCGGCGGCTACACCTTC.

This chain connects TRBV28 to TRBJ1-1; D is uncertain. Germline V lookup: CDR1 MDHEN, CDR2 SYDVKM. The CDR3 totals 13 residues. Trimming cost V 3 bases and J 2 bases, with 7 bases left between them. DNA for the CDR3: TGTGCCAGCAGTTTCACAGAAAACACTGAAGCTTTCTTT. Residues: CASSFTENTEAFF.

The chain couples TRBV7-9 to TRBJ2-1; 7 bases fit TRBD2. The V and J ends lost 6 bases and 4 bases, in that order; junction bases with no gene match: 12. Germline V CDR1 and CDR2: SEHNR, FQNEAQ (reference sequence). CDR3 length: 16 residues. The CDR3 DNA is TGTGCCAGCAGTACAGGTGGCGGGAGAGAATACAATGAGCAGTTCTTC. Amino acid sequence: CASSTGGGREYNEQFF.

Only a few counts were recorded for this clone. V gene TRBV30 combines with J gene TRBJ1-2; D gene unclear. CDR1 is GTSNPN, CDR2 SVGIG, per germline (reference sequence). The CDR3 is 12 residues long. Between the trimmed V and J ends, which lost 1 base and 7 bases, there was a span of 10 bases. The CDR3: CAWSGALFGYTF. As DNA, the CDR3 is TGTGCCTGGAGTGGGGCCTTGTTTGGCTACACCTTC.

The chain is built from TRBV11-1 and TRBJ2-1, with TRBD2 matching 15 bases. The CDR3 runs to 15 residues. Germline V lookup: CDR1 SGHAT, CDR2 FQDESV (reference sequence). V trimming: 6 bases; J trimming: 7 bases; junction bases outside the gene matches: 4. CDR3 region: CASSPGLAGGNEQFF. CDR3 nucleotides: TGTGCCAGCAGTCCCGGACTAGCGGGAGGGAATGAGCAGTTCTTC. The variable domain in full, completed from reference TRBV11-1 and TRBJ2-1, reads EAEVAQSPRYKITEKSQAVAFWCDPISGHATLYWYRQILGQGPELLVQFQDESVVDDSQLPKDRFSAERLKGVDSTLKIQPAELGDSAMYLCASSPGLAGGNEQFFGPGTRLTVL.

The chain's CDR3 is CASSGEVYEQYF. Here the CDR3 DNA reads TGTGCCAGCAGCGGGGAGGTCTACGAGCAGTACTTC. The V and J genes are TRBV5-4 and TRBJ2-7, with D perhaps TRBD2 (6 bases). The CDR3 is made up of 12 amino acids. The V end lost 4 bases, the J end lost 3 bases, and 8 bases lay between the germline ends. Germline V gene lookup returns CDR1 SGHNT and CDR2 YYREEE (reference sequence).